This T cell receptor (beta chain) was recorded in a study of T cell responses to AZD1222 COVID-19 vaccine. Clones were sequenced by immunoSEQ multiplex PCR, and TCRdb holds only the in-frame ones, with some missing. The data show 110,000 or so clones, around nine tenths seen once. The sequencing used peripheral blood, collected 28 days after the second AZD1222 dose. This TCR was recovered from an adult who received the AZD1222 COVID-19 vaccine.

The CDR3 DNA follows: TGTGCCAGCAGTTCCACCTTGGTTTCTGGGGCCAACGTCCTGACTTTC. Translating gives CASSSTLVSGANVLTF. The rearrangement joins TRBV6-2 or TRBV6-3 to TRBJ2-6; D not certain. Germline loops: CDR1 MNHEY, CDR2 SVGEGT. The ends were cut back, 4 bases at V and 1 base at J, with 11 bases in the middle. The CDR3 is made up of 16 amino acids.